This T cell receptor (beta chain) was identified in a study of T-cell reconstitution after alpha-beta-depleted transplantation in children. With 2 bases removed from V and 0 bases from J, the gap between germline ends came to 9 bases. The CDR3 extends over 14 amino acids. Per the germline V gene, CDR1 is SQVTM and CDR2 is ANQGSEA. The authors prepared the TCRbeta library with unique molecular identifiers. TCRdb independently ran MiXCR on the PCR reads; one entry per CDR3 protein. The sample yields 200,000 or so distinct CDR3 sequences, around 5.9% seen once. The table lists this clonotype with many counts.

The sequence was collected from a girl under three years old with combined immunodeficiency, due to receive a stem cell transplant. This material consisted of PBMCs, taken before TCRalphabeta/CD19-depleted stem cell transplant. The gene calls are TRBV29-1 and TRBJ2-3; D ambiguous. The CDR3 here is CSVEKSGSTDTQYF. The CDR3 nucleotides are TGCAGCGTTGAAAAGTCGGGTAGCACAGATACGCAGTATTTT.